This TCR beta chain appears in the sequencing data of a study of OX40 agonist ivuxolimab in advanced cancers. Measured with immunoSEQ multiplex PCR; TCRdb has only the in-frame clones, and not every one. The sample holds around 80,000 clones, about 85% seen once. Germline V gives CDR1 SGHTA, CDR2 FQGNSA. V dropped 1 base and J dropped 4 bases, with 8 bases sitting between them. The CDR3 spans 13 residues. Sequencing used CD4+ or CD8+ T cells sorted from blood, obtained in a trial of the OX40 agonist ivuxolimab. The source of this sequence is an adult with an advanced solid tumor such as melanoma, head and neck, liver or kidney cancer. The V and J genes are TRBV7-2 and TRBJ2-7; no firm D call. CDR3 sequence reads: CASSLEAGYEQYF. CDR3 DNA: TGTGCCAGCAGCTTAGAGGCCGGGTACGAGCAGTACTTC.